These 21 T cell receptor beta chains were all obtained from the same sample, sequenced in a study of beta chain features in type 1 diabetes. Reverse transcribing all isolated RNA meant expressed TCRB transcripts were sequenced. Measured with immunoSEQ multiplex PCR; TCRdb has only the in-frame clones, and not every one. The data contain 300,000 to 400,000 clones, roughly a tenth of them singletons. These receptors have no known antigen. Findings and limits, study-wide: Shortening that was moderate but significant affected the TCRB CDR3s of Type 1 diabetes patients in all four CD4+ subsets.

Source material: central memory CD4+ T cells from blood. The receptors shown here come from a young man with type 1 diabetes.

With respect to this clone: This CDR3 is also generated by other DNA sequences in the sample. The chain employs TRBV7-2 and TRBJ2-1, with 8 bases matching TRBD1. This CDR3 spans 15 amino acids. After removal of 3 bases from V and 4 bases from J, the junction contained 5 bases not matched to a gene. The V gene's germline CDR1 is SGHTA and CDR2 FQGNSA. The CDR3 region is CASSFTGTGYNEQFF. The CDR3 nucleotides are TGTGCCAGCAGCTTTACAGGGACAGGTTACAATGAGCAGTTCTTC.

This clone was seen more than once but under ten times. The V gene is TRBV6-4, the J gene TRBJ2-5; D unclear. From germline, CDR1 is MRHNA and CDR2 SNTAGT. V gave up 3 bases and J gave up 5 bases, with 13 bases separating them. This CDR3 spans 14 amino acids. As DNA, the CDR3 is TGTGCCAGCAGTGAACGCTCGTGCTCGGAGACCCAGTACTTC. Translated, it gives CASSERSCSETQYF.

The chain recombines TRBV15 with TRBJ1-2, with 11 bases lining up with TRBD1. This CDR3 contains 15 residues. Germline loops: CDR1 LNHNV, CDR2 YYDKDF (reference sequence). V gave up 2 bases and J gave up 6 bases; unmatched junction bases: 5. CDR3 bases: TGTGCCACCAGCAGACGGGGACAGGGGGTTGATGGCTACACCTTC. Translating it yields CATSRRGQGVDGYTF. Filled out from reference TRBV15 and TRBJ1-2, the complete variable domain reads DAMVIQNPRYQVTQFGKPVTLSCSQTLNHNVMYWYQQKSSQAPKLLFHYYDKDFNNEADTPDNFQSRRPNTSFCFLDIRSPGLGDTAMYLCATSRRGQGVDGYTFGSGTRLTVV.

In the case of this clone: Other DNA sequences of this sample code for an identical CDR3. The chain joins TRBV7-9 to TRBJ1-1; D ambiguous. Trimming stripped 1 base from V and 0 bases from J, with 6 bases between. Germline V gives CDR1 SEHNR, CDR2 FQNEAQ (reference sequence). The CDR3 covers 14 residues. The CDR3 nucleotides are TGTGCCAGCAGCTTAGAAGGGATGAACACTGAAGCTTTCTTT. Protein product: CASSLEGMNTEAFF.

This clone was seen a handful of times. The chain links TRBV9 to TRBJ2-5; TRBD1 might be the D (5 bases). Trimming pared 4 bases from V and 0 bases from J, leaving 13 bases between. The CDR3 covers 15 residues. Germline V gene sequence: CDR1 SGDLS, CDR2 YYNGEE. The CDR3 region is CASSPTARYQETQYF. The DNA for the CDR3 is TGTGCCAGCAGCCCGACAGCGAGGTACCAAGAGACCCAGTACTTC. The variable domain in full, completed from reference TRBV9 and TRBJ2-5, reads DSGVTQTPKHLITATGQRVTLRCSPRSGDLSVYWYQQSLDQGLQFLIQYYNGEERAKGNILERFSAQQFPDLHSELNLSSLELGDSALYFCASSPTARYQETQYFGPGTRLLVL.

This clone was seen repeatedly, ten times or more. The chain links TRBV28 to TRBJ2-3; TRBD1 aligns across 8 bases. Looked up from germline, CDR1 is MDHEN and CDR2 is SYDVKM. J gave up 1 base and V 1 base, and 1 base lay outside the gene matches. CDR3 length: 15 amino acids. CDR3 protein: CASSLFRGRTDTQYF. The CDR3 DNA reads TGTGCCAGCAGTTTATTCAGGGGGCGCACAGATACGCAGTATTTT. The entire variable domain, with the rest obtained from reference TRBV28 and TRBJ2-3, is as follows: DVKVTQSSRYLVKRTGEKVFLECVQDMDHENMFWYRQDPGLGLRLIYFSYDVKMKEKGDIPEGYSVSREKKERFSLILESASTNQTSMYLCASSLFRGRTDTQYFGPGTRLTVL.

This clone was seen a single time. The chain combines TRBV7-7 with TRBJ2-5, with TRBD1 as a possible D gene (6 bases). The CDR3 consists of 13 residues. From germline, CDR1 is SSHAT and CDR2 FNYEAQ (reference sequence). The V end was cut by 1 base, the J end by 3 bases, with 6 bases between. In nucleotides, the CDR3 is TGTGCCAGCAGCTTAGGGACAGAAGAGACCCAGTACTTC. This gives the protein CASSLGTEETQYF.

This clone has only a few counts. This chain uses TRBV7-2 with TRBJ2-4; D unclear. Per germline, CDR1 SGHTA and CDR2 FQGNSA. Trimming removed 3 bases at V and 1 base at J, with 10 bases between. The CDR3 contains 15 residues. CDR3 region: CASSFLVGAKNIQYF. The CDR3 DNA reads TGTGCCAGCAGCTTTTTGGTAGGGGCCAAAAACATTCAGTACTTC.

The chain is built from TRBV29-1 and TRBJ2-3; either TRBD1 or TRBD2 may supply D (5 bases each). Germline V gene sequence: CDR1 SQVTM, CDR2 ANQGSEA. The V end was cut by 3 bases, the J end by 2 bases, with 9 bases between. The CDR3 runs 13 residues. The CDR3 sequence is CSVEGEVTDTQYF. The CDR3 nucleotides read TGCAGCGTTGAGGGGGAAGTCACAGATACGCAGTATTTT.

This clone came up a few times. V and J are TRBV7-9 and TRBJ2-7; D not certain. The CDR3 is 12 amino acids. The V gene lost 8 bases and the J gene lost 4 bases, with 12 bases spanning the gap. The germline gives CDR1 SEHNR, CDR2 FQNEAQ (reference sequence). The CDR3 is CASSQREYEQYF. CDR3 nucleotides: TGTGCCAGCTCCCAGCGAGAATACGAGCAGTACTTC.

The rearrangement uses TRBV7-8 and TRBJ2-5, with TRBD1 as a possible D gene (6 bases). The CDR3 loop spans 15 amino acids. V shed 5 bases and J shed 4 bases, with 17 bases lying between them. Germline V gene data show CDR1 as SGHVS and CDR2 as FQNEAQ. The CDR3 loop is CASSTTNRDGETQYF. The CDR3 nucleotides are TGTGCCAGCAGCACGACTAACAGGGATGGAGAGACCCAGTACTTC.

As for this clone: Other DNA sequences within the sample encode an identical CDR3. This CDR3 reads CASSWNTEAFF. CDR3 nucleotides: TGTGCCAGCAGCTGGAACACTGAAGCTTTCTTT. The chain couples TRBV5-6 to TRBJ1-1; D not resolved. CDR1 is SGHDT, CDR2 YYEEEE, per germline. Trimming left V 3 bases short and J 1 base short, with 1 base between. The CDR3 has 11 residues.

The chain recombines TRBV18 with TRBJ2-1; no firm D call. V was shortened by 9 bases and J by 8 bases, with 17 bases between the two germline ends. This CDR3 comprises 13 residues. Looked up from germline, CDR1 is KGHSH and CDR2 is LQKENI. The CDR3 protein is CASRSPPRDEQFF. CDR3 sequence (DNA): TGTGCCAGTCGATCCCCTCCAAGGGATGAGCAGTTCTTC.

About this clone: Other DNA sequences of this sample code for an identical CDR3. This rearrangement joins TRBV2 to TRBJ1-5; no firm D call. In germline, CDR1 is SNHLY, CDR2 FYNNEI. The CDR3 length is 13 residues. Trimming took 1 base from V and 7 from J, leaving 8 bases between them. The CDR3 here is CASSEEGVQPQHF. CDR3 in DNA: TGTGCCAGCAGTGAAGAGGGTGTCCAGCCCCAGCATTTT.

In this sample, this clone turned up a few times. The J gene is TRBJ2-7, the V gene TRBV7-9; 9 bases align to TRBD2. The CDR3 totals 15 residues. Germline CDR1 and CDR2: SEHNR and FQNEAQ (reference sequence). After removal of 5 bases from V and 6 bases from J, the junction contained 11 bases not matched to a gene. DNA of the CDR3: TGTGCCAGCAGCCCCCAGGGGGTAGCGGGGGCCGAGCAGTACTTC. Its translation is CASSPQGVAGAEQYF. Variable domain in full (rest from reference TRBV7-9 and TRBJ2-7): DTGVSQNPRHKITKRGQNVTFRCDPISEHNRLYWYRQTLGQGPEFLTYFQNEAQLEKSRLLSDRFSAERPKGSFSTLEIQRTEQGDSAMYLCASSPQGVAGAEQYFGPGTRLTVT.

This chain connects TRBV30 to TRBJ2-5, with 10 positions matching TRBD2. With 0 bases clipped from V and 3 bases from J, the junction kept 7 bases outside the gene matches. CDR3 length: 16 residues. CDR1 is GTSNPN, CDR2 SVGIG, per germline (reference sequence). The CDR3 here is CAWSVGTGLAEETQYF. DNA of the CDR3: TGTGCCTGGAGTGTAGGAACCGGACTAGCGGAAGAGACCCAGTACTTC. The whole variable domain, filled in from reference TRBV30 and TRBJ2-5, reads SQTIHQWPATLVQPVGSPLSLECTVEGTSNPNLYWYRQAAGRGLQLLFYSVGIGQISSEVPQNLSASRPQDRQFILSSKKLLLSDSGFYLCAWSVGTGLAEETQYFGPGTRLLVL.

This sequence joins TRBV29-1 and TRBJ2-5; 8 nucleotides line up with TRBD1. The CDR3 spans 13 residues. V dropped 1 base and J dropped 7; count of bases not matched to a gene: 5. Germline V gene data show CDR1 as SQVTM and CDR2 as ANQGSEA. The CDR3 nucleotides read TGCAGCGTTGAAGGCAGGGGGCAGGGGACCCAGTACTTC. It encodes CSVEGRGQGTQYF.

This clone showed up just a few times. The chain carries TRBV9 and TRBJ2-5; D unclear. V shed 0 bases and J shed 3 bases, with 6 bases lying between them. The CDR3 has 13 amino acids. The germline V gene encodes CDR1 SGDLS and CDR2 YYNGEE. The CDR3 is CASSVAPEETQYF. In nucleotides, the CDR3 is TGTGCCAGCAGCGTAGCCCCGGAAGAGACCCAGTACTTC.

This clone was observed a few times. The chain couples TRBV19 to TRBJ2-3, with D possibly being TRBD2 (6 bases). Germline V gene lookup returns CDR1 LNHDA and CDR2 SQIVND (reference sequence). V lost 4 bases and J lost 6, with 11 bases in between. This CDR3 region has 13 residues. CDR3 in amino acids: CASSSGTRDTQYF. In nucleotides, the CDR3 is TGTGCCAGTAGTAGCGGGACTCGGGATACGCAGTATTTT.

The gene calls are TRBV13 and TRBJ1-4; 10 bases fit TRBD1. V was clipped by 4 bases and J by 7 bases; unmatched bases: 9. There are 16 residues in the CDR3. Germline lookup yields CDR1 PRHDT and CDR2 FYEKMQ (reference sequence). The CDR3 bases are TGTGCCAGCAGCTCCCGGGACAGGGGACTAATTGAAAAACTGTTTTTT. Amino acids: CASSSRDRGLIEKLFF.

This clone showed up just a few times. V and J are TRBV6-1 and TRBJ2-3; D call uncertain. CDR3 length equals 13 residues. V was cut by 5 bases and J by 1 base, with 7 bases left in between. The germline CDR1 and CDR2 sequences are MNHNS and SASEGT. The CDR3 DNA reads TGTGCCAGCAGTACGGCCGGCACAGATACGCAGTATTTT. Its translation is CASSTAGTDTQYF.